These 5 T cell receptor beta chains originate from one sample sequenced in a study of shared clonotypes between healthy human individuals (dated by TCRdb to 2019 to 2021). The protocol used for the library was the immunoSEQ multiplex PCR assay. This immuneACCESS table, as held by TCRdb, lists in-frame sequences with V and J called but not all clones. Of the missing ones, under half trace to an unresolved V gene in checked studies; the others have no known cause. The sample table shows 450,000 to 500,000 clones, and roughly 80% are seen once. The ten most abundant clones make up roughly an eighth of the sample. The sequencing input was PBMCs. Receptor source: a woman aged 35 to 49 in good health. Some clones in this sample may be carry-over from other donors' samples.

This rearrangement joins TRBV11-2 to TRBJ2-7, with 14 bases identical to TRBD2. The CDR3 loop spans 17 amino acids. Trimming took 5 bases from V and 4 from J; bases not matched to a gene: 10. Germline CDR1 SGHAT, CDR2 FQNNGV. CDR3 in amino acids: CASSPTSGRARGYEQYF. DNA for the CDR3: TGTGCCAGCAGCCCGACTAGCGGGAGGGCCAGAGGGTACGAGCAGTACTTC. The full variable domain, completed using reference TRBV11-2 and TRBJ2-7, is EAGVAQSPRYKIIEKRQSVAFWCNPISGHATLYWYQQILGQGPKLLIQFQNNGVVDDSQLPKDRFSAERLKGVDSTLKIQPAKLEDSAVYLCASSPTSGRARGYEQYFGPGTRLTVT.

This chain joins TRBV5-6 and TRBJ2-1, with a tentative D call TRBD2 (5 bases). The CDR3 totals 16 residues. Germline lookup yields CDR1 SGHDT and CDR2 YYEEEE. Trimming cost V 0 bases and J 10 bases, with 20 bases left between them. The CDR3 region has the DNA TGTGCCAGCAGCTTGGTTGTTGGGAGTACTAAAGCAGAGCAGTTCTTC. Translating it yields CASSLVVGSTKAEQFF.

The V call is TRBV30, the J call TRBJ2-7; D is ambiguous. Between the trimmed V and J ends, which lost 0 bases and 2 bases, there was a span of 14 bases. The CDR3 runs to 15 residues. In germline, CDR1 is GTSNPN, CDR2 SVGIG (reference sequence). CDR3 sequence (DNA): TGTGCCTGGAGTGTACGTCGAGACATCCCCTACGAGCAGTACTTC. Its translation is CAWSVRRDIPYEQYF.

A word on this clone: With a far larger clone one base away, a read error is the likely cause. This specimen includes other DNA sequences encoding the same CDR3. This chain connects TRBV5-4 to TRBJ2-1; D is unresolved. Trimming removed 0 bases from V and 2 bases from J, with 9 bases in between. There are 15 residues in the CDR3. CDR1 and CDR2 (germline): SGHNT, YYREEE (reference sequence). CDR3 coding DNA: TGTGCCAGCAGCTTGGTTCCAGAGGCCTACAATGAGCAGTTCTTC. The encoded protein is CASSLVPEAYNEQFF.

About this clone: This likely stems from a read error, as it lies one base from a far larger clone. The V and J genes are TRBV28 and TRBJ1-1, with 8 bases that match TRBD1. CDR3 length equals 15 residues. Germline V gene lookup returns CDR1 MDHEN and CDR2 SYDVKM. CDR3 nucleotide sequence: TGTGCCAGCAGCCCCGGGACAGGACACTCCACTGAAGCTCTCTTT. Amino acids: CASSPGTGHSTEALF.